The next 21 T cell receptor beta chains were all read from a single sample in a study of cytomegalovirus exposure and HLA in healthy donors (dated by TCRdb to the late 2010s). Library method: the immunoSEQ multiplex PCR assay. As stored in TCRdb, this immuneACCESS dataset retains in-frame rearrangements with V and J assigned. A fraction of the clones does not appear; measured against another copy, unresolved V genes explain less than half of the discrepancy, and the remainder lacks a known reason. The sample contains approximately 90,000 clones, about 96% of them found a single time. The ten largest clones represent 0.78% of the sample. Sequencing was done on a sample of PBMCs. These receptors were taken from a man younger than 35 in good health and CMV-seronegative.

The J gene is TRBJ1-1, the V gene TRBV4-1, with D possibly being TRBD1 (6 bases). Germline V CDR1 and CDR2: MGHRA, YSYEKL. The CDR3 consists of 14 residues. V lost 1 base, J lost 5 bases, and 11 bases lay in between. The chain's CDR3 is CASSQVEGGTEAFF. The CDR3 nucleotides read TGCGCCAGCAGCCAAGTTGAGGGGGGGACTGAAGCTTTCTTT.

V usage is TRBV5-4 and J usage is TRBJ2-5, with D perhaps matching TRBD1 (5 bases). Germline values: CDR1 SGHNT, CDR2 YYREEE (reference sequence). This CDR3 has 14 residues. V was shortened by 4 bases and J by 5 bases, with 15 bases between the two germline ends. The CDR3 DNA sequence: TGTGCCAGCAGCAGACCAGGGATCGCGGAGACCCAGTACTTC. Its protein product is CASSRPGIAETQYF.

V is TRBV9 and J is TRBJ1-2; 8 nucleotides align to TRBD1. This CDR3 has 15 amino acids. Germline V gene sequence: CDR1 SGDLS, CDR2 YYNGEE. V gave up 2 bases and J gave up 4 bases; unmatched junction bases: 7. The CDR3 loop is CASSVAGQGGYGYTF. In DNA form, the CDR3 reads TGTGCCAGCAGCGTTGCCGGACAGGGTGGCTATGGCTACACCTTC.

CDR3 sequence: CASSLRSGRVTEKLFF. CDR3 in DNA: TGTGCCAGCAGCTTAAGGTCAGGGCGAGTGACGGAAAAACTGTTTTTT. J is TRBJ1-4 and V is TRBV11-2, with a weak D call TRBD1 (5 bases). The CDR3 covers 16 residues. Germline assignment: CDR1 SGHAT and CDR2 FQNNGV. The V end lost 2 bases, the J end lost 8 bases, and 18 bases lay between the germline ends. The full variable domain, in which reference TRBV11-2 and TRBJ1-4 provide the parts outside the CDR3, is EAGVAQSPRYKIIEKRQSVAFWCNPISGHATLYWYQQILGQGPKLLIQFQNNGVVDDSQLPKDRFSAERLKGVDSTLKIQPAKLEDSAVYLCASSLRSGRVTEKLFFGSGTQLSVL.

The chain is built from TRBV19 and TRBJ1-1; a weak D match, TRBD1 (5 bases). The CDR3 sequence is 16 residues long. V lost 2 bases and J lost 0, with 13 bases in between. Per germline, CDR1 LNHDA and CDR2 SQIVND (reference sequence). The CDR3 nucleotides are TGTGCCAGTAGTATATTGCAGGGCTCAATGAACACTGAAGCTTTCTTT. Protein product: CASSILQGSMNTEAFF.

The chain couples TRBV27 to TRBJ2-7, with TRBD1 matching 10 bases. The CDR3 runs 16 residues. Losses at the gene ends were 6 bases for V and 3 bases for J; bases not matched to a gene: 11. The V gene's germline CDR1 is MNHEY and CDR2 SMNVEV (reference sequence). The DNA of the CDR3 is TGTGCCAGCAGAGCCGGGACAGGGGCAATGTTCTACGAGCAGTACTTC. It codes for CASRAGTGAMFYEQYF.

This sequence joins TRBV19 and TRBJ2-3; TRBD1 is a possible D gene (5 bases). CDR1 is LNHDA and CDR2 is SQIVND in the germline V gene (reference sequence). Trimming removed 0 bases from V and 6 bases from J, with 10 bases in between. This CDR3 contains 14 residues. CDR3 loop: CASSIDGPGDTQYF. CDR3 DNA sequence: TGTGCCAGTAGTATAGATGGTCCAGGGGATACGCAGTATTTT.

This chain uses TRBV7-2 with TRBJ1-1; tentatively, D is TRBD1 (6 bases). This CDR3 is 15 amino acids long. V lost 1 base and J 1 base, leaving 10 bases between the germline ends. The V gene's germline CDR1 is SGHTA and CDR2 FQGNSA. CDR3 sequence: CASSLVSGENTEAFF. As DNA, the CDR3 is TGTGCCAGCAGCTTAGTTTCAGGGGAGAACACTGAAGCTTTCTTT.

This clone was seen a single time. The J gene is TRBJ2-7, the V gene TRBV5-1, with a weak D call TRBD1 (5 bases). Per the germline V gene, CDR1 is SGHRS and CDR2 is YFSETQ. V shed 0 bases and J shed 4 bases, with 11 bases lying between them. The CDR3 is 14 amino acids. The CDR3, as DNA: TGCGCCAGCAGCTTGGCAGGGTCGACTTACGAGCAGTACTTC. It translates to CASSLAGSTYEQYF.

The CDR3 coding sequence is TGTGCCAGCAGCACCGGACAGTACACTGAAGCTTTCTTT. Protein sequence: CASSTGQYTEAFF. V usage is TRBV6-6 and J usage is TRBJ1-1; D might be TRBD1 (6 bases). Trimming left V 6 bases short and J 3 bases short, with 11 bases between. CDR3 length equals 13 residues. Germline CDR1 and CDR2: MNHNY and SVGAGI (reference sequence).

The chain couples TRBV27 to TRBJ2-6, with 7 bases that match TRBD1. With V trimmed by 2 bases and J by 2 bases, 0 bases remained unmatched. The CDR3 totals 15 residues. Germline V gives CDR1 MNHEY, CDR2 SMNVEV (reference sequence). CDR3 bases: TGTGCCAGCAGTTTAGACAGGGCTGGGGCCAACGTCCTGACTTTC. Residues: CASSLDRAGANVLTF.

This clone was recorded a few times. V is TRBV10-2 and J is TRBJ2-5; D ambiguous. Trimming left V 3 bases short and J 5 bases short, with 10 bases between. Looked up from germline, CDR1 is WSHSY and CDR2 is SAAADI. The length of the CDR3 is 13 residues. The CDR3 DNA follows: TGCGCCAGCAGTGAAGCTGTCGGTGAGACCCAGTACTTC. Protein: CASSEAVGETQYF.

The chain employs TRBV6-5 and TRBJ2-1; 13 bases map to TRBD2. Germline V gives CDR1 MNHEY, CDR2 SVGAGI. V was pared by 2 bases and J by 9 bases, with 7 bases of the junction left unmatched. This CDR3 has 16 amino acids. The CDR3 bases are TGTGCCAGCAGTTACGTTAAACTAGCGGGAGGGGCTGAGCAGTTCTTC. This gives the protein CASSYVKLAGGAEQFF.

V gene TRBV19 combines with J gene TRBJ1-1; 8 bases agree with TRBD1. The ends lost 5 bases at V and 5 bases at J; junction bases unmatched: 7. Germline V gene data show CDR1 as LNHDA and CDR2 as SQIVND (reference sequence). CDR3 length equals 14 residues. Here the CDR3 DNA reads TGTGCCAGTAGTGCTCAGGGGGCGCGAACTGAAGCTTTCTTT. Translating it yields CASSAQGARTEAFF.

This rearrangement joins TRBV6-5 to TRBJ1-5, with 7 bases identical to TRBD1. There are 16 residues in the CDR3. Trimming cost V 4 bases and J 9 bases; bases outside gene matches: 15. Germline V gives CDR1 MNHEY, CDR2 SVGAGI. The CDR3 DNA reads as TGTGCCAGCAGTTCCACAGGGGACGCGGGGCAGGGGCCCCAGCATTTT. Amino acids: CASSSTGDAGQGPQHF.

This chain uses TRBV7-9 with TRBJ2-7, with D perhaps TRBD1 (6 bases). The CDR3 has 12 amino acids. The ends were cut back, 5 bases at V and 4 bases at J, with 9 bases in the middle. Per the germline V gene, CDR1 is SEHNR and CDR2 is FQNEAQ (reference sequence). The CDR3 here is CASSNTGYEQYV. CDR3 in DNA: TGTGCCAGCAGCAACACAGGGTACGAGCAGTACGTC.

The chain combines TRBV28 with TRBJ2-4, with 11 bases lining up with TRBD2. Germline CDR1 MDHEN, CDR2 SYDVKM. The CDR3 consists of 12 residues. The junction had 6 bases not matched to a gene; V was cut back by 5 bases and J by 15 bases. The CDR3 sequence is CASSRFGTSGYF. In DNA form, the CDR3 reads TGTGCCAGCAGTAGATTTGGGACTAGCGGGTACTTC.

The J gene is TRBJ1-3, the V gene TRBV6-5; no firm D call. Germline assignment: CDR1 MNHEY and CDR2 SVGAGI. The CDR3 is made up of 15 amino acids. The V end lost 6 bases, the J end lost 2 bases, and 14 bases lay between the germline ends. For the CDR3, the DNA is TGTGCCAGCAGCCAGTCGGCGGGAACTGGAAACACCATATATTTT. It yields the protein CASSQSAGTGNTIYF.

The chain combines TRBV5-1 with TRBJ2-3; 8 nucleotides agree with TRBD1. CDR1 is SGHRS and CDR2 is YFSETQ in the germline V gene. J was trimmed by 1 base and V by 3 bases; bases with no gene match: 7. This CDR3 region has 16 residues. This CDR3 is CASSSHTDRGTDTQYF. As DNA, the CDR3 is TGCGCCAGCAGCTCCCATACGGACAGGGGCACAGATACGCAGTATTTT. The whole variable domain, remainder taken from reference TRBV5-1 and TRBJ2-3, is KAGVTQTPRYLIKTRGQQVTLSCSPISGHRSVSWYQQTPGQGLQFLFEYFSETQRNKGNFPGRFSGRQFSNSRSEMNVSTLELGDSALYLCASSSHTDRGTDTQYFGPGTRLTVL.

This rearrangement joins TRBV6-1 to TRBJ1-5; 9 positions agree with TRBD1. The CDR3 length is 14 residues. Germline CDR1 and CDR2: MNHNS and SASEGT. Trimming at V came to 6 bases and at J to 5 bases, leaving 5 bases not matched to a gene. CDR3 in amino acids: CASSRDRADQPQHF. The CDR3 DNA is TGTGCCAGCAGCCGGGACAGGGCAGATCAGCCCCAGCATTTT.

This chain uses TRBV6-6 with TRBJ2-3; 10 nucleotides match TRBD1. The V segment lost 5 bases and the J segment 0 bases; nucleotides outside the gene matches: 5. This CDR3 spans 16 amino acids. Germline CDR1 reads MNHNY; CDR2 reads SVGAGI (reference sequence). The CDR3 loop reads CASSPGQGESTDTQYF. The CDR3 DNA reads TGTGCCAGCAGTCCAGGACAGGGGGAGAGCACAGATACGCAGTATTTT.